The sequence of this T cell receptor (beta chain) was determined in a study of blood T cell repertoires in COVID-19. Study-wide context: Sites across the United States, Italy and Spain contributed samples from acute and convalescent COVID-19. Sources were T cells, B-cell-depleted T cells, or PBMCs; the material itself was cDNA or gDNA.

This clone appeared a few times. One end of the junction is discordant with germline, which a read error may explain. In the study's own analysis: Amplification with reference gene primers provided the estimates of nucleated cell counts. TCRdb's copy holds only in-frame clones and misses some; the assay was immunoSEQ multiplex PCR. That table gives V, J and clone size, and the DNA gave D and trimming. The repertoire consists of 200,000 to 250,000 clones, with 80% to 90% occurring once and the leading ten covering over 1.1%. CDR1 and CDR2 (germline): MGHDK, SYGVNS. CDR3 length: 11 residues. This clonotype was obtained from an older man with acute or convalescent COVID-19. The sequenced material came from peripheral blood. The gene calls are TRBV25-1 and TRBJ1-2; D unresolved. CDR3 bases: TGTGCCAGCAGTGCACACTACGGCTACACCTTC. Protein: CASSAHYGYTF.